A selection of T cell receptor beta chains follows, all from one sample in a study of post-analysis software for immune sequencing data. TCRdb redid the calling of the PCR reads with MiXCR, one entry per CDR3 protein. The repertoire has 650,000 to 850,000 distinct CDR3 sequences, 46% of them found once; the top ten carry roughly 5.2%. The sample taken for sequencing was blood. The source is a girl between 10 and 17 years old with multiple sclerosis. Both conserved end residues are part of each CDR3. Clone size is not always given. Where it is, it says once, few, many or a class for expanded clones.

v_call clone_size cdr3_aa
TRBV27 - CASSLRRQGSSYEQYF
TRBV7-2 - CATMSAGVGTDTQYF
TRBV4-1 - CASSQDRAGGNYGYTF
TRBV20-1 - CSARALRDHSLGIYEQYF
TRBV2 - CASSSGTSRYNEQFF
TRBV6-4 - CASSDLNTGEQFF
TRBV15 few CATSRDRDRNTEAFF
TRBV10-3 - CAISDRTEATEAFF
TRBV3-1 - CASSLTSHEQFF
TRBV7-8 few CASSFRGERANYGYTF
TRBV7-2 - CASREPFSYEQYF
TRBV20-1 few CSARDRQGGVYEQYF
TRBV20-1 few CSASGPGTVNSPLHF
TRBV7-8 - CASSRTIAVNQETQYF
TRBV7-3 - CASSLRGGWIDEQFF
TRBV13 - CASSLRTRARDTQYF